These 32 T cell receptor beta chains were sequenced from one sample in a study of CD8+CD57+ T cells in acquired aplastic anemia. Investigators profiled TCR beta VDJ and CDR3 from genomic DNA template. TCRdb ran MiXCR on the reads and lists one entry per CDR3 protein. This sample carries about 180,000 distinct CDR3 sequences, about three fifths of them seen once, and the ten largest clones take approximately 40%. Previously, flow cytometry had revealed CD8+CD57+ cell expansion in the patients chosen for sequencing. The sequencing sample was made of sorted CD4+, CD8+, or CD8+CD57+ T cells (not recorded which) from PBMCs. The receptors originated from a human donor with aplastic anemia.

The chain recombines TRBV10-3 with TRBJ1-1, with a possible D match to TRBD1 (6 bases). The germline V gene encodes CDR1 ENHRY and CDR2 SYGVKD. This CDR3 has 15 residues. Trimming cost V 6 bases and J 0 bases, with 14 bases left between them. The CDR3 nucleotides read TGTGCCATCAGAGGATTACAGGGAATGAACACTGAAGCTTTCTTT. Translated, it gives CAIRGLQGMNTEAFF.

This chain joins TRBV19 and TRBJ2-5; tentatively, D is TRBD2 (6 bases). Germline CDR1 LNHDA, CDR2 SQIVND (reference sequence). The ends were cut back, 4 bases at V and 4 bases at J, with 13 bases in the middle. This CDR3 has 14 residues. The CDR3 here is CASSTGGGRETQYF. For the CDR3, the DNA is TGTGCCAGTAGTACCGGGGGAGGACGAGAGACCCAGTACTTC.

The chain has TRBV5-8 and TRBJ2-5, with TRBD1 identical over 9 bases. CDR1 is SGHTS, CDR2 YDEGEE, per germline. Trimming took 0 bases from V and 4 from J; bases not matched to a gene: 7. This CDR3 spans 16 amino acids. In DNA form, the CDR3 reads TGTGCCAGCAGCTTGGGGTCACAGGGGGCCGGAGAGACCCAGTACTTC. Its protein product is CASSLGSQGAGETQYF.

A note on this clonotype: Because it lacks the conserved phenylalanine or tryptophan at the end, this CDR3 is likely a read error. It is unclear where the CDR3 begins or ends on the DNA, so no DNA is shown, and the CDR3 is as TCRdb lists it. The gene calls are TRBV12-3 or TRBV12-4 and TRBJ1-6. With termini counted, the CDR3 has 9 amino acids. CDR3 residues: CASSSHDLS.

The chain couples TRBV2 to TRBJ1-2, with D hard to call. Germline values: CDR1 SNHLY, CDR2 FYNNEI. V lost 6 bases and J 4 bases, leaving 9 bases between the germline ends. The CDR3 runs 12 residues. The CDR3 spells CASRTRAYGYTF. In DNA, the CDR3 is TGTGCCAGCAGGACAAGGGCCTATGGCTACACCTTC.

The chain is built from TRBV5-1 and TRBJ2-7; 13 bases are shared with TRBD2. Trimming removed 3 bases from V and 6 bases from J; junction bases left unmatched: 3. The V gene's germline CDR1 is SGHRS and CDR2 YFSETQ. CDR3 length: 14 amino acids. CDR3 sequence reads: CASSSRLAGGEQYF. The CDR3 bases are TGCGCCAGCAGCTCTAGACTAGCGGGGGGCGAGCAGTACTTC.

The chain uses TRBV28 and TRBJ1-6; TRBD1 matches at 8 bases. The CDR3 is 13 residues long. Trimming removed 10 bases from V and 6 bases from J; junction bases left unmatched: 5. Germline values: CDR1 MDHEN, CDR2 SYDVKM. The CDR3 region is CAISGGLNSPLHF. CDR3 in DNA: TGTGCCATCTCAGGGGGCCTTAATTCACCCCTCCACTTT.

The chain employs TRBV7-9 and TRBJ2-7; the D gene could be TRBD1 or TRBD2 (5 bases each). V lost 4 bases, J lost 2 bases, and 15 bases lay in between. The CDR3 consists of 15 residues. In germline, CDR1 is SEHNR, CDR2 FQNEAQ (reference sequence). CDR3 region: CASSSTGTETYEQYF. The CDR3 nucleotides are TGTGCCAGCAGCTCGACCGGGACGGAAACCTACGAGCAGTACTTC.

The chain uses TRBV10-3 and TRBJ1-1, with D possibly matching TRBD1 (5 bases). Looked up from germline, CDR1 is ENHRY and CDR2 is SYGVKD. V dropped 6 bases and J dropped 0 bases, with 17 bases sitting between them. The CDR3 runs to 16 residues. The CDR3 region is CAIRAGTEYMNTEAFF. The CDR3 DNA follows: TGTGCCATCAGGGCAGGGACCGAATATATGAACACTGAAGCTTTCTTT.

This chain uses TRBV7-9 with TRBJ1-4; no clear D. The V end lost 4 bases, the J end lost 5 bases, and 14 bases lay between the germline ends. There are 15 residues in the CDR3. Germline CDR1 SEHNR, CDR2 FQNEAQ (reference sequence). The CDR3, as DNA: TGTGCCAGCAGCTCATGGACGGCGGGAAATGAAAAACTGTTTTTT. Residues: CASSSWTAGNEKLFF.

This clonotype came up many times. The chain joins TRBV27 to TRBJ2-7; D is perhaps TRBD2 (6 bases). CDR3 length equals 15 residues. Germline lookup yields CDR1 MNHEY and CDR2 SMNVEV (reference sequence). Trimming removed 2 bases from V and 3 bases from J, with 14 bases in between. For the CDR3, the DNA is TGTGCCAGCAGTTTACGACTAGGGGCTAACTACGAGCAGTACTTC. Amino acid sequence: CASSLRLGANYEQYF.

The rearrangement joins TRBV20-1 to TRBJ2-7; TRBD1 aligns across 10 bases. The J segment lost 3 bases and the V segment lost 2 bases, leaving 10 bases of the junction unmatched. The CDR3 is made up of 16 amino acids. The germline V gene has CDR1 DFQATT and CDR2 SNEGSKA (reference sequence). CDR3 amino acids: CSARPHGTGVGYEQYF. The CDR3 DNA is TGCAGTGCTAGACCCCACGGGACAGGGGTAGGCTACGAGCAGTACTTC.

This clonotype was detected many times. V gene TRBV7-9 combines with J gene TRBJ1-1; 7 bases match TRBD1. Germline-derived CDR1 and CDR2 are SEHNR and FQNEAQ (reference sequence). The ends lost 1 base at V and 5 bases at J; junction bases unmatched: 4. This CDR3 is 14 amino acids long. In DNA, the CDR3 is TGTGCCAGCAGCTTAGGAAACAGGGGAACTGAAGCTTTCTTT. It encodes CASSLGNRGTEAFF.

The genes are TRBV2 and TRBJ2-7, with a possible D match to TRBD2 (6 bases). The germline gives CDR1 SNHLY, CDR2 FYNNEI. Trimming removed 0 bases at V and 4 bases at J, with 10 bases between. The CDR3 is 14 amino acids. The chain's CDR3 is CASSEAGRGYEQYF. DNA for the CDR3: TGTGCCAGCAGTGAAGCGGGACGGGGGTACGAGCAGTACTTC.

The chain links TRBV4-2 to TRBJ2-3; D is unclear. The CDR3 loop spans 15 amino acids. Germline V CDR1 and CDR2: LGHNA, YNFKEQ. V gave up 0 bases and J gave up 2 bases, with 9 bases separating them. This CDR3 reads CASSQEWSATDTQYF. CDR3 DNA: TGTGCCAGCAGCCAAGAGTGGTCAGCCACAGATACGCAGTATTTT.

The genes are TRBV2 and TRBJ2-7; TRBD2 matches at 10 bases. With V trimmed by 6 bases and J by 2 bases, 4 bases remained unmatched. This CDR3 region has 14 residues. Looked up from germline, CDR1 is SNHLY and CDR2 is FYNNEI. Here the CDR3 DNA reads TGTGCCAGCAGCGCTAGCGGGAGCCCCTACGAGCAGTACTTC. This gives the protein CASSASGSPYEQYF.

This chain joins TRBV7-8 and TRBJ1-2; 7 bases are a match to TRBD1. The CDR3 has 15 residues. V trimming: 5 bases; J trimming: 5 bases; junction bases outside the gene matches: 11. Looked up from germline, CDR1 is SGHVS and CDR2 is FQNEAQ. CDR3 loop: CASSQDAGTDYGYTF. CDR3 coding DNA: TGTGCCAGCAGCCAAGATGCCGGGACAGATTATGGCTACACCTTC.

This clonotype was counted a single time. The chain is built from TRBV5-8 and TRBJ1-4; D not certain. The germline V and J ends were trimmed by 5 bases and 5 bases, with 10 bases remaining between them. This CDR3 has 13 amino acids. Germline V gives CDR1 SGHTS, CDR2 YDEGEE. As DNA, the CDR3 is TGTGCCAGCAGTCCCGTGAGGAATGAAAAACTGTTTTTT. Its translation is CASSPVRNEKLFF.

In DNA form, the CDR3 reads TGTGCCAGCAGCTTGGGCAGGGATCTCGTCACTAATGAAAAACTGTTTTTT. Its translation is CASSLGRDLVTNEKLFF. The V call is TRBV5-6, the J call TRBJ1-4; D might be TRBD1 (5 bases). V was cut by 0 bases and J by 2 bases, with 14 bases left in between. The CDR3 has 17 amino acids. CDR1 SGHDT and CDR2 YYEEEE come from the germline V gene.

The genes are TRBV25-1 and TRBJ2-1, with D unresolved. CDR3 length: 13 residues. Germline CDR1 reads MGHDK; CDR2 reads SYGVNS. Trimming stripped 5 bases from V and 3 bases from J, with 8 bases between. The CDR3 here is CASSLGRYNEQFF. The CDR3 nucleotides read TGTGCCAGCAGTCTCGGTCGCTACAATGAGCAGTTCTTC.

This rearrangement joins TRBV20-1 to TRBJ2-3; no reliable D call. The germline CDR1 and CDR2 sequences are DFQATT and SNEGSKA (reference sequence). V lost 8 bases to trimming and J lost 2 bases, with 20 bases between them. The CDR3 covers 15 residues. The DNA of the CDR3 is TGCAGTCCAAGAGGAGAACTTTTAAACACAGATACGCAGTATTTT. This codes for CSPRGELLNTDTQYF.

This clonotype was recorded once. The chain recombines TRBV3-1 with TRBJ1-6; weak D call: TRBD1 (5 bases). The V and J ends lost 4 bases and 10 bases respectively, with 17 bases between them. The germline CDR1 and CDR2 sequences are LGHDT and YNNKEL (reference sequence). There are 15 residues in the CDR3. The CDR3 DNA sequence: TGTGCCAGCAGCCCATCCCGGGGCGAGTCATCACCCCTCCACTTT. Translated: CASSPSRGESSPLHF.

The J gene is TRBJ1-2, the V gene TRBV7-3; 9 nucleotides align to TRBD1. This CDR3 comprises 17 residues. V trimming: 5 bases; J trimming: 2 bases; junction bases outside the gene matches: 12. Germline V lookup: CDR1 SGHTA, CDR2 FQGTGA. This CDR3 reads CASSQYEDRGTNYGYTF. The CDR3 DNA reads TGTGCCAGCAGCCAGTATGAAGACAGGGGGACCAACTATGGCTACACCTTC.

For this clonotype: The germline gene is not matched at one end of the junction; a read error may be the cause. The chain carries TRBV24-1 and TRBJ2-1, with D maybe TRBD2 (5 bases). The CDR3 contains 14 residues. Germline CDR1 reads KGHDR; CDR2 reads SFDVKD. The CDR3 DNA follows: TGTGCCATCAGTGAGTCGAGCAGGAGGAATGAGCAGTTCTTC. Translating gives CAISESSRRNEQFF.

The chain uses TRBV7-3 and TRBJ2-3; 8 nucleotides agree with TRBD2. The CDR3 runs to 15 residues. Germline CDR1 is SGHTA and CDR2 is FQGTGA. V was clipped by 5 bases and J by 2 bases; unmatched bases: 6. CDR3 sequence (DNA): TGTGCCAGCAGCACCGGACTAGCTACCACAGATACGCAGTATTTT. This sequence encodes CASSTGLATTDTQYF.

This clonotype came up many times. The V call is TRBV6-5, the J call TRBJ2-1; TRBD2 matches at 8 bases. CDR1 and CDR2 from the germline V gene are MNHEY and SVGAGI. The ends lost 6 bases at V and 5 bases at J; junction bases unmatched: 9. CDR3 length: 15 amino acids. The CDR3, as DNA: TGTGCCAGCAGCTACCGGGGGGGCCTCGACAATGAGCAGTTCTTC. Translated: CASSYRGGLDNEQFF.

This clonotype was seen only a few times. The CDR3 spells CASSLGQVNEKLFF. In DNA, the CDR3 is TGCGCCAGCAGCTTGGGACAGGTTAATGAAAAACTGTTTTTT. This sequence joins TRBV5-1 and TRBJ1-4; the D gene is possibly TRBD1 (6 bases). V was clipped by 0 bases and J by 4 bases, with 7 bases between them. CDR1 is SGHRS, CDR2 YFSETQ, per germline. CDR3 length: 14 amino acids. Using reference TRBV5-1 and TRBJ1-4 for the parts outside the CDR3, the full variable domain is KAGVTQTPRYLIKTRGQQVTLSCSPISGHRSVSWYQQTPGQGLQFLFEYFSETQRNKGNFPGRFSGRQFSNSRSEMNVSTLELGDSALYLCASSLGQVNEKLFFGSGTQLSVL.

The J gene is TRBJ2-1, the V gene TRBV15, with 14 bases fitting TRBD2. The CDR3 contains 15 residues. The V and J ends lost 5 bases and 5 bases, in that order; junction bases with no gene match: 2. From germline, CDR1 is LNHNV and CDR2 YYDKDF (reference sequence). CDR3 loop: CATSAGLAGDNEQFF. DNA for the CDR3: TGTGCCACCAGCGCGGGACTAGCGGGAGACAATGAGCAGTTCTTC.

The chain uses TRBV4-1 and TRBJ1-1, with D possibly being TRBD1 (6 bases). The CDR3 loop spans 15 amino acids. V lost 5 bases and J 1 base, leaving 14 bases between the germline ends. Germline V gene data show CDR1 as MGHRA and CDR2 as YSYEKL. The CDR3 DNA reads TGCGCCAGCAGCTCGTCTTGGGGGGCGAACACTGAAGCTTTCTTT. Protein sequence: CASSSSWGANTEAFF.

This CDR3 reads CARGTREYNEQFF. Written as DNA, the CDR3 is TGTGCCAGGGGGACTAGGGAGTACAATGAGCAGTTCTTC. The J gene is TRBJ2-1, the V gene TRBV2, with 8 bases identical to TRBD2. This CDR3 is built from 13 residues. Germline V gene sequence: CDR1 SNHLY, CDR2 FYNNEI. V lost 9 bases to trimming and J lost 4 bases; unmatched junction nucleotides: 5.

CDR3 bases: TGTGCCACCAGCATTGGAGGAGAAGGGGAGACCCAGTACTTC. It yields the protein CATSIGGEGETQYF. The V call is TRBV15, the J call TRBJ2-5; tentative D call: TRBD2 (5 bases). Germline CDR1 LNHNV, CDR2 YYDKDF (reference sequence). CDR3 length equals 14 residues. V lost 4 bases and J lost 5, with 14 bases in between.

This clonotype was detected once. The CDR3 is CASSVGRNQPQHF. CDR3 bases: TGCGCCAGCAGCGTGGGTAGAAATCAGCCCCAGCATTTT. The genes are TRBV5-1 and TRBJ1-5; D is undetermined. V was trimmed by 4 bases and J by 4 bases, leaving 9 bases between them. Germline values: CDR1 SGHRS, CDR2 YFSETQ. CDR3 size: 13 residues.